This entry features one T cell receptor beta chain sequence. The gene names here belong to mouse. The CDR3 end lies 1 residue beyond the end of the read and is filled in from the germline J gene. This sample was included in a study of tissue T cells after allogeneic stem cell transplantation. Repertoires were generated with immunoSEQ multiplex PCR, while TCRdb's copy carries only in-frame clones and drops some. Of approximately 45,000 clones listed, over 70% are singletons. Germline-derived CDR1 and CDR2 are NSHNY and SYGAGN. The CDR3 runs 11 residues. The V end lost 0 bases, the J end lost 14 bases, and 8 bases lay between the germline ends.

The specimen sequenced was sorted cells pooled from one or two spleens. This chain connects TRBV13-1 to TRBJ1-4; D is undetermined. This TCR derives from a pool of C57BL/6 mice in good health. CDR3 DNA, as far as it was read: TGTGCCAGCAGTGATGACGGACCCTTATTT. It specifies CASSDDGPLF. The complete CDR3 sequence is CASSDDGPLFF.